This T cell receptor beta chain derives from a study of T-cell reconstitution after alpha-beta-depleted transplantation in children. The study, taken as a whole, reports: In patients about two months after transplant, alpha-beta T cells reportedly arose from several hundred expanded graft clones. The authors attributed T-cell counts and diversity one year after transplant mostly to newly produced T cells. Some patients' high day-60 TCRbeta diversity was attributed to recipient cells surviving conditioning.

This clonotype was detected a few times. Its antigen is not identified. Trimming removed 0 bases from V and 4 bases from J, with 24 bases in between. The length of the CDR3 is 19 residues. CDR1 is LGHDT, CDR2 YNNKEL, per germline (reference sequence). Unique molecular identifiers featured in how the TCRbeta library was prepared. Each CDR3 protein is one row after TCRdb ran MiXCR on the PCR reads. The top ten hold 5% of the sample, which has some 830,000 distinct CDR3 sequences, roughly 15% seen once. The receptor comes from a male patient younger than 18 who had a stem cell transplant for acute lymphoblastic leukemia, so the T cells may come from the graft donor. The specimen comprised PBMCs, mostly from graft donor cells, sampled 360 days after TCRalphabeta/CD19-depleted stem cell transplant. The chain is built from TRBV3-1 and TRBJ2-5; either TRBD1 or TRBD2 may supply D (5 bases each). The CDR3 bases are TGTGCCAGCAGCCAAGAAATGAGCTTGGTTGGCCGGGACGGAGAGACCCAGTACTTC. Amino acids: CASSQEMSLVGRDGETQYF.